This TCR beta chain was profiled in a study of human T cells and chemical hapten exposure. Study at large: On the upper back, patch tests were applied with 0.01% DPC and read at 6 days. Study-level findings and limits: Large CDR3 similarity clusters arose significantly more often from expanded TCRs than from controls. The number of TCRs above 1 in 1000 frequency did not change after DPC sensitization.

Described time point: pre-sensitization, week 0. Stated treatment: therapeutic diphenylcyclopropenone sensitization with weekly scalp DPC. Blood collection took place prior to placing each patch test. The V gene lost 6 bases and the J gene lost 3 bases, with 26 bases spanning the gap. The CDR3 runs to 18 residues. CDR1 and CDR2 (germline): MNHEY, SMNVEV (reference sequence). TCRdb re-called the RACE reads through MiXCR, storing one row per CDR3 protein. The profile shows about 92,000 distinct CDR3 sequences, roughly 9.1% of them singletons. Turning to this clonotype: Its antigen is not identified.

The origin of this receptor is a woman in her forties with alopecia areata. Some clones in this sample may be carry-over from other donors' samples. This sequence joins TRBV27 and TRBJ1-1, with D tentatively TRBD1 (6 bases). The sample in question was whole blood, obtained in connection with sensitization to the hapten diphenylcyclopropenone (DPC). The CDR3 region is CASSPARRGLPNYTEAFF. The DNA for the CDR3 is TGTGCCAGCAGCCCTGCCCGGCGGGGGCTCCCCAATTACACTGAAGCTTTCTTT.